These T cell receptor beta chains were read from a single sample in a study of CD8 T cells in ankylosing spondylitis. TCRdb used MiXCR to reprocess the 5' RACE reads, holding one entry per CDR3 protein. The sample lists about 540,000 distinct CDR3 sequences, approximately 11% occurring once. The specimen was blood, either unsorted or a sorted T cell fraction (not recorded which). The receptors were sampled from a male donor with ankylosing spondylitis. The CDR3 runs from the conserved cysteine through the conserved F or W. Fields, in order: clone size, V gene, CDR3 protein. A clone size is listed for some rows: how often the clone was seen (once, few, many), or a class if it is expanded.

many TRBV5-1 CASSLGAAQETQYF
many TRBV5-1 CASRQSAEQETQYF
many TRBV29-1 CSVAQVEYEQYF
. TRBV13 CASSFDRLPEAFF
. TRBV5-1 CASSYGTTTNEKLFF
few TRBV6-1 CASSARRNTEAFF
. TRBV10-3 CAISESVDQPQHF
many TRBV9 CASSVMSGSRNIQYF
few TRBV7-2 CASSLDDSEQYF
few TRBV6-1 CASSEAGDTEAFF
many TRBV29-1 CSVSDGTNTEAFF
few TRBV5-1 CASSLDRTSGSLVKTQYF
few TRBV20-1 CSARDNRGADTQYF
few TRBV15 CATSRDYSFQNTEAFF
few TRBV3-1 CASSQEGLARDYTDTQYF
. TRBV7-8 CASSPWDRSLGELFF
many TRBV2 CASKNILDSPLHF
few TRBV25-1 CATEVVGKNTEAFF
few TRBV20-1 CSVGGPSYNEQFF
. TRBV24-1 CATRETGGDYGYTF
few TRBV2 CASSEARDFPDTQYF
few TRBV3-1 CASSPSRLAETQYF
. TRBV7-9 CASRRSLASTGELFF
. TRBV12-3/TRBV12-4 CASSLKAGTEAFF
few TRBV12-3/TRBV12-4 CASSLGGISGANVLTF
. TRBV20-1 CSAEDRDFTDTQYF
. TRBV11-1 CASSLMRLAGGSTDTQYF
many TRBV5-1 CASSRTGALISTDTQYF
many TRBV10-3 CAISEPAGAYEQYF
few TRBV15 CATSRGGPQETQYF
. TRBV19 CASSINFGTGNEQFF
. TRBV6-2/TRBV6-3 CASSYGLNLLRDVYTF
. TRBV7-8 CASSFWREGNEQFF
many TRBV29-1 CSVARGRTLNTEAFF
. TRBV2 CASIQGRGVQAFF
. TRBV18 CASSPTSGTAPGELFF
few TRBV3-1 CASSQDWGQGAEAFF
. TRBV7-8 CASSSTPGEGPSEQYF
many TRBV5-1 CASRRGTGELFF
few TRBV28 CASRQGGTQYF
few TRBV10-2 CASSGHVQETQYF
. TRBV11-3 CASSQTRGTDTQYF
. TRBV19 CASTKQGGSGELFF
. TRBV12-3/TRBV12-4 CASSLRTGLDIQYF
. TRBV20-1 CSAQGEGTGELFF
few TRBV6-1 CASRGQFWNTGELFF
. TRBV4-2 CASSPEGDFLYNEQFF
few TRBV9 CASSVGPFAALSYEQYF
few TRBV5-6 CASSEGTSATQYF
. TRBV20-1 CSADASSYEQYF
. TRBV11-2 CASRERNYGYTF
. TRBV10-2 CASSVELAVSYEQYF
. TRBV6-2/TRBV6-3 CASTVTGITTEQYF